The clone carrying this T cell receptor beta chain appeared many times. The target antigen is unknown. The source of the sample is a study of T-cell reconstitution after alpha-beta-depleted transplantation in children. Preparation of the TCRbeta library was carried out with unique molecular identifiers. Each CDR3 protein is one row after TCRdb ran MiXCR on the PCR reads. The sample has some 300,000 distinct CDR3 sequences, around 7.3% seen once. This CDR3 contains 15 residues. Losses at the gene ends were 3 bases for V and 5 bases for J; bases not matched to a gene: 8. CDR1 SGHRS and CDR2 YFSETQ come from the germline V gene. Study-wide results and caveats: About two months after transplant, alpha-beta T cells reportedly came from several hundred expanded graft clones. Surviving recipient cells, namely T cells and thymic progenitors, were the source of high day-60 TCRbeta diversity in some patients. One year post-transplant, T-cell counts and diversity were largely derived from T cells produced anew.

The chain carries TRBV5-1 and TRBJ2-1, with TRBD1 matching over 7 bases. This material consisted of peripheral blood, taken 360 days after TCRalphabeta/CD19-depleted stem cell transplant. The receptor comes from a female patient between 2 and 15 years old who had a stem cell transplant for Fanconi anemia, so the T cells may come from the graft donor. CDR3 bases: TGCGCCAGCAGCTGGGACAGTCGGACAGACAATGAGCAGTTCTTC. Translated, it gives CASSWDSRTDNEQFF.